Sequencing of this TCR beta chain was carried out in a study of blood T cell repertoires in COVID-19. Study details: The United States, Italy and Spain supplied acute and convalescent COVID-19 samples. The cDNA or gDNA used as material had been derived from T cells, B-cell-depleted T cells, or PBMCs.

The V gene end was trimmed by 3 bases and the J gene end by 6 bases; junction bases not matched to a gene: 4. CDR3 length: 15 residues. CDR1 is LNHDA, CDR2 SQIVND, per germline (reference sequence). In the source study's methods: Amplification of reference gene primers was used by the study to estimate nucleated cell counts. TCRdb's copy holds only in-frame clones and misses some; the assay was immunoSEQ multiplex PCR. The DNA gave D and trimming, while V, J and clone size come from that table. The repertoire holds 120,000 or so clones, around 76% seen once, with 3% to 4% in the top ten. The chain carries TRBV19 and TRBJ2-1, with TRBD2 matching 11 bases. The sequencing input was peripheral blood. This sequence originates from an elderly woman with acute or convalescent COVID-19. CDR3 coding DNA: TGTGCCAGTAGTATGGGTAGCGGGGGGGCCAATGAGCAGTTCTTC. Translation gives CASSMGSGGANEQFF.